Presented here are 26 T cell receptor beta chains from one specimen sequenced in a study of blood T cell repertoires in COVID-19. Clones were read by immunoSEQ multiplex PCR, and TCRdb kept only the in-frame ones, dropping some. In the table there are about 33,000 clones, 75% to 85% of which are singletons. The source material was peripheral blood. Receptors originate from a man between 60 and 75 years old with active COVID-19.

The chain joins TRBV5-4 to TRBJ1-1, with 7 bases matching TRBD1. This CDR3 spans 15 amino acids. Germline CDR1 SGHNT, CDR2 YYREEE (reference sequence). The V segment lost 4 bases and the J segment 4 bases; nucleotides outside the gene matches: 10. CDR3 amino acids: CASSPTTDRATEAFF. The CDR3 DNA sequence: TGTGCCAGCAGCCCGACAACCGACAGGGCCACTGAAGCTTTCTTT.

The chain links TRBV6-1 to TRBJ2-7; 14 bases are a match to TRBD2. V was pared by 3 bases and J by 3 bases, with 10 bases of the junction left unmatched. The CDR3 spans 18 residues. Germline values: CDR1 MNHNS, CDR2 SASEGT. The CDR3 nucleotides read TGTGCCAGCAGTGACGAAGGGGGACTAGCGGGAGTCCACTACGAGCAGTACTTC. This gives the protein CASSDEGGLAGVHYEQYF.

CDR3 nucleotides: TGTGCCAGCAGCGGACTAGCGGGGAAAATCGACGGGGAGCTGTTTTTT. Translation gives CASSGLAGKIDGELFF. The chain has TRBV9 and TRBJ2-2; 11 nucleotides align to TRBD2. The germline V gene has CDR1 SGDLS and CDR2 YYNGEE. J gave up 7 bases and V 3 bases, and 8 bases lay outside the gene matches. CDR3 length: 16 residues.

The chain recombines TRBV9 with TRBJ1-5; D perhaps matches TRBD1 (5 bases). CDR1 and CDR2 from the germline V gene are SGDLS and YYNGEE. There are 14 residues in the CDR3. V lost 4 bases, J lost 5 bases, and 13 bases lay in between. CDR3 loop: CASSPWDSYQPQHF. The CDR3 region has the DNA TGTGCCAGCAGCCCCTGGGACTCCTATCAGCCCCAGCATTTT.

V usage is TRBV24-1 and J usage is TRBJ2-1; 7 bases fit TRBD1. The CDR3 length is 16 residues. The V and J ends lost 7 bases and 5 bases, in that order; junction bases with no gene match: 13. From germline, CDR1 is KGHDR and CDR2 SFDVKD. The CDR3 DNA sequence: TGTGCCACCAGAAGCACAGATAAAGGGACAGACAATGAGCAGTTCTTC. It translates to CATRSTDKGTDNEQFF.

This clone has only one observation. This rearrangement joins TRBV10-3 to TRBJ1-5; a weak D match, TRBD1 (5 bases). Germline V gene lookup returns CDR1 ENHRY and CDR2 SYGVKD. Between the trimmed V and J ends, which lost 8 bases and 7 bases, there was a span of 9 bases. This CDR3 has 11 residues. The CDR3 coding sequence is TGTGCCATCGGGGGGGGACAGCCCCAGCATTTT. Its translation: CAIGGGQPQHF.

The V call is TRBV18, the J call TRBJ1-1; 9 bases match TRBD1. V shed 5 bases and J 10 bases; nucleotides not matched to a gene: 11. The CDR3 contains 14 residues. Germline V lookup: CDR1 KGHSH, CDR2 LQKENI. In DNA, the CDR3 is TGTGCCAGCTCAAGCGAGAATACAGGGGGCTTAGCTTTCTTT. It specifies CASSSENTGGLAFF.

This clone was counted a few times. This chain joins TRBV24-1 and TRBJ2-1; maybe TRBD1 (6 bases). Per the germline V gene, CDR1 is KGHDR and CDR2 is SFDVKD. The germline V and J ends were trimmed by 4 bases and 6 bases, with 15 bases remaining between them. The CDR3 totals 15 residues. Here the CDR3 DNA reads TGTGCCACCAGTGAGACTCAGGGGCCCTTCAATGAGCAGTTCTTC. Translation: CATSETQGPFNEQFF.

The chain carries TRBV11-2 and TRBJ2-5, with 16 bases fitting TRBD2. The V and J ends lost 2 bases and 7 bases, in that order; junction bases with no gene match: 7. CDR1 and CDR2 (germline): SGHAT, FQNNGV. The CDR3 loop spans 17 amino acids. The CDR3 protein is CASSLYGTSGGETTQYF. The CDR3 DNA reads TGTGCCAGCAGCTTATATGGGACTAGCGGGGGGGAGACGACCCAGTACTTC.

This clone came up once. CDR3 residues: CASRRDRGEINEQFF. The CDR3 bases are TGTGCCAGCAGAAGGGACAGGGGAGAGATCAATGAGCAGTTCTTC. J is TRBJ2-1 and V is TRBV6-5, with 10 nucleotides matching TRBD1. The CDR3 runs to 15 residues. After removal of 6 bases from V and 6 bases from J, the junction contained 8 bases not matched to a gene. Germline V lookup: CDR1 MNHEY, CDR2 SVGAGI.

The CDR3: CASSYNRENTEAFF. CDR3 sequence (DNA): TGTGCCAGCAGCTACAACAGGGAGAACACTGAAGCTTTCTTT. The V call is TRBV7-9, the J call TRBJ1-1; maybe TRBD1 (6 bases). V lost 4 bases, J lost 1 base, and 10 bases lay in between. This CDR3 spans 14 amino acids. Looked up from germline, CDR1 is SEHNR and CDR2 is FQNEAQ (reference sequence).

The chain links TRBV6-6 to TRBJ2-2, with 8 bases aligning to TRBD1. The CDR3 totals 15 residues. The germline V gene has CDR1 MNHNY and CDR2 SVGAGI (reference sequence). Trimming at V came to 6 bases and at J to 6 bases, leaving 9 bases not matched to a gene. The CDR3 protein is CASSQGAGLSGELFF. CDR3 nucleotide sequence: TGTGCCAGCAGCCAGGGGGCAGGTTTGTCCGGGGAGCTGTTTTTT.

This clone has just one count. In DNA, the CDR3 is TGTGCCAGCAGTCCCTACAGAGCTTACGAGCAGTACTTC. Translated: CASSPYRAYEQYF. The V and J genes are TRBV28 and TRBJ2-7; D ambiguous. CDR1 is MDHEN and CDR2 is SYDVKM in the germline V gene. V lost 5 bases to trimming and J lost 4 bases, with 12 bases between them. The CDR3 has 13 residues.

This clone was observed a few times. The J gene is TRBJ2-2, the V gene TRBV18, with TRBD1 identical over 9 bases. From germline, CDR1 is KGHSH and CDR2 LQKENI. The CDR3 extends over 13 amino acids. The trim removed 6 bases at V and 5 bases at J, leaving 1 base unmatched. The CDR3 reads CASSGQGTGELFF. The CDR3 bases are TGTGCCAGCTCTGGACAGGGGACCGGGGAGCTGTTTTTT. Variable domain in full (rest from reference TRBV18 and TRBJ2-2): NAGVMQNPRHLVRRRGQEARLRCSPMKGHSHVYWYRQLPEEGLKFMVYLQKENIIDESGMPKERFSAEFPKEGPSILRIQQVVRGDSAAYFCASSGQGTGELFFGEGSRLTVL.

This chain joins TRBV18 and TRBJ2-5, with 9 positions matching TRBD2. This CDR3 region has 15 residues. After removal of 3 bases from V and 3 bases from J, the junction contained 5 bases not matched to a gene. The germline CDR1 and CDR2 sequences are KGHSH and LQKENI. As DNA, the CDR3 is TGTGCCAGCTCACCCTTGGCTAGCGGGAAAGAGACCCAGTACTTC. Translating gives CASSPLASGKETQYF.

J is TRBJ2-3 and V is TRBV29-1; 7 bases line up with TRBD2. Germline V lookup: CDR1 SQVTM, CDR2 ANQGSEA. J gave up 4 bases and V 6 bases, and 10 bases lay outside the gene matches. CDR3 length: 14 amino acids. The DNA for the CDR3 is TGCAGCGTCCCCGGGGCGGGAGTTGCAGATACGCAGTATTTT. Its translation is CSVPGAGVADTQYF.

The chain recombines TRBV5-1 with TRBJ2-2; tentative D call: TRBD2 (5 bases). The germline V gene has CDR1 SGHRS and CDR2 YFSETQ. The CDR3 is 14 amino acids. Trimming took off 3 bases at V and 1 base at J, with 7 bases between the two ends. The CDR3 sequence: CASSSGLNTGELFF. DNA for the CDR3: TGCGCCAGCAGCTCGGGATTGAACACCGGGGAGCTGTTTTTT.

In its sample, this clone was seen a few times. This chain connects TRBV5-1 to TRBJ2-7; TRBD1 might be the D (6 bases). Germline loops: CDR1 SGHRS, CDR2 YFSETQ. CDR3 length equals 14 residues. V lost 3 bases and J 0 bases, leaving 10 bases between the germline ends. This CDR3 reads CASSSRQASYEQYF. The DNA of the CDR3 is TGCGCCAGCAGCTCGCGACAGGCCTCCTACGAGCAGTACTTC. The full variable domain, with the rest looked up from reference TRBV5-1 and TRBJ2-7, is KAGVTQTPRYLIKTRGQQVTLSCSPISGHRSVSWYQQTPGQGLQFLFEYFSETQRNKGNFPGRFSGRQFSNSRSEMNVSTLELGDSALYLCASSSRQASYEQYFGPGTRLTVT.

The CDR3 nucleotides read TGTGCCAGCAGCTTGGGGCCCCTAGACGTACAAGAGACCCAGTACTTC. Translated: CASSLGPLDVQETQYF. The rearrangement links TRBV5-6 to TRBJ2-5; D gene ambiguous. The CDR3 consists of 16 residues. Trimming took 0 bases from V and 2 from J, leaving 14 bases between them. From germline, CDR1 is SGHDT and CDR2 YYEEEE.

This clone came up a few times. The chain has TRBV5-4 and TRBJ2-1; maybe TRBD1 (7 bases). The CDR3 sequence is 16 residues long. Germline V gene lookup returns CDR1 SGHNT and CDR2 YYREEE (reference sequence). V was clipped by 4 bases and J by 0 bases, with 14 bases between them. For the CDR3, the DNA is TGTGCCAGCAGCAGACAGGGAGGCGGCTCCTACAATGAGCAGTTCTTC. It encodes CASSRQGGGSYNEQFF.

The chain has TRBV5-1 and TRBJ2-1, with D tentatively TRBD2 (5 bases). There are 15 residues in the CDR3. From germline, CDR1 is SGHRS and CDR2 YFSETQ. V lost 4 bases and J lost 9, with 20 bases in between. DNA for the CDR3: TGCGCCAGCAGCAGGACTGAAGATGGGTCTTCTGAGCAGTTCTTC. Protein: CASSRTEDGSSEQFF.

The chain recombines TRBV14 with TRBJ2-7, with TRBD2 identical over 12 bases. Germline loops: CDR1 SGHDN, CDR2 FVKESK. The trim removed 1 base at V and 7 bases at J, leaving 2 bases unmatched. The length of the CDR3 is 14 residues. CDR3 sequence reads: CASSQGLAGEEQYF. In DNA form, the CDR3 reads TGTGCCAGCAGCCAAGGACTAGCGGGAGAAGAGCAGTACTTC.

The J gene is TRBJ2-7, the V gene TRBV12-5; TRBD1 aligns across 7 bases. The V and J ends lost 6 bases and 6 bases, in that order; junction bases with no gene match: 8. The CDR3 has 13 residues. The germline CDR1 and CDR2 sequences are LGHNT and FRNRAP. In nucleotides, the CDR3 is TGTGCTAGTGGAACGTCTACAGGGGCCGAGCAGTACTTC. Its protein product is CASGTSTGAEQYF.

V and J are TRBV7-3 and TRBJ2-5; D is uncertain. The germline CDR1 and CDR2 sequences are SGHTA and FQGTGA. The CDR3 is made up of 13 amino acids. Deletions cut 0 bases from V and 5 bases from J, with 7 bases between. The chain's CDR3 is CASSLTPFETQYF. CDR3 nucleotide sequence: TGTGCCAGCAGCTTAACCCCTTTCGAGACCCAGTACTTC.

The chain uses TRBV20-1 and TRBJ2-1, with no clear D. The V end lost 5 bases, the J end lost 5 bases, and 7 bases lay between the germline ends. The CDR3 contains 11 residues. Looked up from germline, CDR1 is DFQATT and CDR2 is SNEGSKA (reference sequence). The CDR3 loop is CSAPLHNEQFF. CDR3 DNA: TGCAGTGCTCCCCTCCACAATGAGCAGTTCTTC.

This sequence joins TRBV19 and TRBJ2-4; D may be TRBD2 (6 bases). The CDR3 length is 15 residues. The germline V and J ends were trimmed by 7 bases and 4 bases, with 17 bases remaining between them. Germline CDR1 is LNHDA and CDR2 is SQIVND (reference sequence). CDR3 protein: CASNPMGSGKNIQYF. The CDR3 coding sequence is TGTGCCAGTAACCCTATGGGCAGCGGGAAAAACATTCAGTACTTC. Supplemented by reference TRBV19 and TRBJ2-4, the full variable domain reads DGGITQSPKYLFRKEGQNVTLSCEQNLNHDAMYWYRQDPGQGLRLIYYSQIVNDFQKGDIAEGYSVSREKKESFPLTVTSAQKNPTAFYLCASNPMGSGKNIQYFGAGTRLSVL.